This TCR beta chain originates from a study of shared clonotypes between healthy human individuals. In the case of this clone: Antigen: not known.

DNA at about 200 ng, tens of thousands of T cell genomes, went into sorted-subset replicate PCRs. The data were produced by immunoSEQ multiplex PCR, yet TCRdb's version contains in-frame clones alone and is incomplete. The top ten clones hold under 0.45% of a sample with millions of clones, more than 80% of them seen once. V was cut by 4 bases and J by 6 bases, with 21 bases left in between. CDR1 is SGHAT and CDR2 is FQDESV in the germline V gene (reference sequence). The CDR3 extends over 17 amino acids. General study findings and limits: A generally larger estimated richness was seen in naive subsets than in memory subsets. Generation probabilities were higher for clonotypes shared across all four sorted-subset donors than for unshared ones. Several donors had roughly 5% of their naive CD4 clonotypes in common.

The specimen sequenced was naive CD4+ T cells from PBMCs. The subset denotes: CD45RA+ positively selected. The clonotype was recovered from a man aged 18 to 30 in good health. Some clones in this sample may be carry-over from other donors' samples. The chain has TRBV11-1 and TRBJ2-2; D is uncertain. The CDR3 region is CASSSLGRRSIAGELFF. The CDR3 coding sequence is TGTGCCAGCAGCTCTCTCGGGCGTAGAAGTATTGCCGGGGAGCTGTTTTTT.